These 10 T cell receptor beta chains were sequenced from one sample in a study of blood T cells in healthy people across ages. Alongside a J-beta primer mix, a sample-barcoded 5' primer served in a second PCR lasting 7 to 11 cycles. TCRdb used MiXCR to reprocess the 5' RACE reads, holding one entry per CDR3 protein. The sample lists around 1,500,000 distinct CDR3 sequences, approximately 28% seen once, with 7.7% in the top ten. What was sequenced was blood. Receptors originate from a woman aged 25-40 years in good health.

This clonotype appeared a few times. The V and J genes are TRBV4-3 and TRBJ1-2; a weak D match, TRBD1 (5 bases). The ends were cut back, 0 bases at V and 4 bases at J, with 9 bases in the middle. From germline, CDR1 is LGHNA and CDR2 YSLEER. The CDR3 runs 14 residues. CDR3 protein: CASSQDDRLYGYTF. Written as DNA, the CDR3 is TGCGCCAGCAGCCAAGATGACAGACTCTATGGCTACACCTTC.

The rearrangement uses TRBV6-5 and TRBJ1-1, with no clear D. The germline V gene has CDR1 MNHEY and CDR2 SVGAGI. There are 15 residues in the CDR3. V gave up 6 bases and J gave up 3 bases, with 17 bases separating them. The DNA for the CDR3 is TGTGCCAGCAGGCGAGAATACGGTAGGGACACTGAAGCTTTCTTT. Residues: CASRREYGRDTEAFF.

This clonotype was recorded at least ten times. The chain is built from TRBV9 and TRBJ2-5, with D maybe TRBD2 (7 bases). The CDR3 sequence is 15 residues long. The germline V gene encodes CDR1 SGDLS and CDR2 YYNGEE. Deletions cut 0 bases from V and 5 bases from J, with 14 bases between. CDR3 DNA: TGTGCCAGCAGCGTAGAAGGTGGGGGGGCGGAGACCCAGTACTTC. Protein sequence: CASSVEGGGAETQYF.

This clonotype was seen only a few times. The genes are TRBV12-3 or TRBV12-4 and TRBJ2-1; TRBD2 agrees at 13 bases. Trimming took 6 bases from V and 13 from J; bases not matched to a gene: 9. The CDR3 extends over 14 amino acids. The CDR3 sequence: CASSRLAGGPPQFF. CDR3 nucleotide sequence: TGTGCCAGCAGCAGACTAGCGGGAGGACCCCCTCAGTTCTTC.

In this sample, this clonotype turned up once. The CDR3 bases are TGTGCCAGCCCCGATGGCTACACCTTC. Its translation is CASPDGYTF. The chain couples TRBV9 to TRBJ1-2, with D uncertain. Trimming cost V 7 bases and J 6 bases, with 4 bases left between them. The germline CDR1 and CDR2 sequences are SGDLS and YYNGEE. CDR3 length equals 9 residues.

This clonotype was picked up a small number of times. The V call is TRBV20-1, the J call TRBJ1-2; D is possibly TRBD1 (5 bases). This CDR3 contains 14 residues. Germline lookup yields CDR1 DFQATT and CDR2 SNEGSKA (reference sequence). The CDR3 DNA reads as TGCATTGCCACCGATGGGGGTGAAATCTATGGCTACACCTTC. Translating gives CIATDGGEIYGYTF.

The rearrangement joins TRBV4-1 to TRBJ2-3; D is possibly TRBD2 (6 bases). This CDR3 contains 18 residues. V gave up 3 bases and J gave up 6 bases, with 25 bases separating them. Looked up from germline, CDR1 is MGHRA and CDR2 is YSYEKL. Here the CDR3 reads CASSHSASQTEGTDTQYF. The DNA for the CDR3 is TGCGCCAGCAGCCATAGCGCTAGCCAAACCGAAGGGACTGATACGCAGTATTTT.

This clonotype occurred a few times. The chain couples TRBV5-1 to TRBJ2-7, with D maybe TRBD1 (6 bases). The CDR3 length is 16 residues. Trimming removed 5 bases from V and 7 bases from J, with 25 bases in between. Per germline, CDR1 SGHRS and CDR2 YFSETQ. DNA of the CDR3: TGCGCCAGCAGGACAGGCGGCGGCCTCTCGTACAATGAGCAGTACTTC. Protein: CASRTGGGLSYNEQYF.

This clonotype was recorded many times. The rearrangement joins TRBV7-6 to TRBJ1-6; D is uncertain. The CDR3 is made up of 12 amino acids. CDR1 is SGHVS, CDR2 FNYEAQ, per germline. V lost 2 bases and J 7 bases, leaving 3 bases between the germline ends. In DNA form, the CDR3 reads TGTGCCAGCAGCTTACGGAATTCACCCCTCCACTTT. This codes for CASSLRNSPLHF.

Remarks on this clonotype: A read error may be the cause here, since a much bigger clone is one base away. The V call is TRBV4-3, the J call TRBJ1-2; D is unclear. The V end was cut by 4 bases, the J end by 8 bases, with 20 bases between. CDR3 size: 15 residues. From germline, CDR1 is LGHNA and CDR2 YSLEER. CDR3 sequence reads: CASSRGHKIGGGYTF. CDR3 DNA: TGCGCCAGCAGCCGAGGCCATAAGATAGGTGGCGGCTACACCTTC.